What follows are 23 T cell receptor beta chains derived from one specimen sequenced in a study of Graves' ophthalmopathy and Graves' hyperthyroidism (dated by TCRdb to 2016 to 2019). The sequencer listed for this sample is Illumina HiSeq 2000. TCR beta CDR3 regions were amplified from RNA transcripts for repertoire sequencing. HTBI primers and the Qiagen OneStep RT-PCR kit were used in a first-round RT-PCR, which was followed by a second-round multiplex PCR, size selection and purification. TCRdb reprocessing: public reads trimmed at Q25 with fastp, clones called with MiXCR, in-frame beta chains kept. For every CDR3 protein sequence, its rows merge into one entry that carries the most common genes and DNA. The sample data list over a million distinct CDR3 sequences, and roughly 35% of these were observed just once. Around 10% of the sample is taken by the ten largest. The sequencing sample was made of peripheral blood or thyroid tissue (not recorded which). Receptor source: an adult man with Graves' hyperthyroidism.

In its sample, this clonotype was seen many times. V usage is TRBV7-9 and J usage is TRBJ1-2; unclear D gene. V was shortened by 2 bases and J by 6 bases, with 13 bases between the two germline ends. The CDR3 is 14 residues long. Germline CDR1 SEHNR, CDR2 FQNEAQ (reference sequence). As DNA, the CDR3 is TGTGCCAGCAGCTTACCGGCCGCAAACCATGGCTACACCTTC. Translating it yields CASSLPAANHGYTF. The variable domain in full, completed from reference TRBV7-9 and TRBJ1-2, reads DTGVSQNPRHKITKRGQNVTFRCDPISEHNRLYWYRQTLGQGPEFLTYFQNEAQLEKSRLLSDRFSAERPKGSFSTLEIQRTEQGDSAMYLCASSLPAANHGYTFGSGTRLTVV.

This chain joins TRBV19 and TRBJ2-1; 8 nucleotides line up with TRBD2. Trimming removed 9 bases from V and 9 bases from J; junction bases left unmatched: 4. This CDR3 comprises 11 residues. Per the germline V gene, CDR1 is LNHDA and CDR2 is SQIVND (reference sequence). The CDR3 is CARILAGEQFF. DNA for the CDR3: TGTGCCAGAATCCTAGCGGGTGAGCAGTTCTTC.

This clonotype came up many times. The rearrangement uses TRBV7-8 and TRBJ2-7; 7 bases align to TRBD2. In germline, CDR1 is SGHVS, CDR2 FQNEAQ. The CDR3 contains 16 residues. V shed 5 bases, J shed 1 base, and the junction held 11 bases outside the gene matches. The CDR3 nucleotides are TGTGCCAGCAGCAAGCACCCGGGAGGAGTGTCCTACGAGCAGTACTTC. This encodes CASSKHPGGVSYEQYF.

The chain joins TRBV19 to TRBJ1-5; D gene unclear. The CDR3 runs to 13 residues. CDR1 LNHDA and CDR2 SQIVND come from the germline V gene (reference sequence). V shed 3 bases and J shed 9 bases, with 12 bases lying between them. The CDR3 DNA sequence: TGTGCCAGTAGTATTTGGCCTGGATGGCCCCAGCATTTT. Protein product: CASSIWPGWPQHF.

This clonotype appeared many times. This rearrangement joins TRBV7-2 to TRBJ1-4, with 12 bases identical to TRBD1. The CDR3 has 16 amino acids. Germline V gene lookup returns CDR1 SGHTA and CDR2 FQGNSA. Unmatched junction bases numbered 8, after V lost 4 bases and J lost 8 bases. CDR3 loop: CASSYQGQGAWEKLFF. CDR3 sequence (DNA): TGTGCCAGCAGCTACCAGGGACAGGGGGCCTGGGAAAAACTGTTTTTT. Combining the CDR3 with reference TRBV7-2 and TRBJ1-4 gives the whole variable domain GAGVSQSPSNKVTEKGKDVELRCDPISGHTALYWYRQSLGQGLEFLIYFQGNSAPDKSGLPSDRFSAERTGGSVSTLTIQRTQQEDSAVYLCASSYQGQGAWEKLFFGSGTQLSVL.

V is TRBV28 and J is TRBJ2-7, with 7 nucleotides matching TRBD1. Germline V gene sequence: CDR1 MDHEN, CDR2 SYDVKM. V lost 4 bases to trimming and J lost 0 bases; unmatched junction nucleotides: 6. The CDR3 has 15 amino acids. As DNA, the CDR3 is TGTGCCAGCAGTTCCTGGGACAGTGACTCCTACGAGCAGTACTTC. Its translation is CASSSWDSDSYEQYF.

Many counts were recorded for this clonotype. The CDR3 loop is CASNPGQGYTEAFF. CDR3 sequence (DNA): TGTGCCAGCAACCCGGGACAGGGATACACTGAAGCTTTCTTT. The chain couples TRBV11-2 to TRBJ1-1, with 9 bases aligning to TRBD1. The CDR3 is 14 residues long. From germline, CDR1 is SGHAT and CDR2 FQNNGV. V shed 7 bases, J shed 3 bases, and the junction held 6 bases outside the gene matches.

The sample holds a few counts of this clonotype. The chain is built from TRBV20-1 and TRBJ2-7; the match to TRBD2 covers 15 bases. Germline assignment: CDR1 DFQATT and CDR2 SNEGSKA (reference sequence). This CDR3 is built from 11 residues. CDR3 nucleotides: TGCGGGACTAGCGGGGGGTACGAGCAGTACTTC. Amino acids: CGTSGGYEQYF.

This clonotype was found a few times. The rearrangement uses TRBV29-1 and TRBJ2-5; 10 bases match TRBD2. The CDR3 runs 15 residues. V lost 6 bases to trimming and J lost 0 bases; unmatched junction nucleotides: 7. The germline V gene has CDR1 SQVTM and CDR2 ANQGSEA. CDR3 bases: TGCAGCGTCGACCGAGCGGGAGGGAACCAAGAGACCCAGTACTTC. Translated, it gives CSVDRAGGNQETQYF.

This clonotype appeared a few times. The V and J genes are TRBV20-1 and TRBJ2-5; 8 bases are shared with TRBD2. The V gene's germline CDR1 is DFQATT and CDR2 SNEGSKA (reference sequence). There are 16 residues in the CDR3. The ends lost 0 bases at V and 4 bases at J; junction bases unmatched: 10. In DNA form, the CDR3 reads TGCAGTGCTAGAGATCTGGCTAGCGGGCCCGCAGAGACCCAGTACTTC. Amino acid sequence: CSARDLASGPAETQYF.

This clonotype was seen a handful of times. This may be a read error, as it is one base from a much larger clone. The chain couples TRBV24-1 to TRBJ2-2; possible D gene TRBD2, 6 bases. The CDR3 spans 14 residues. Germline V CDR1 and CDR2: KGHDR, SFDVKD. The CDR3 here is CAASDFAGTGELFF. The CDR3 nucleotides read TGTGCCGCCAGTGATTTCGCGGGGACCGGGGAGCTGTTTTTT.

The rearrangement joins TRBV29-1 to TRBJ1-1, with 9 bases fitting TRBD1. The J segment lost 4 bases and the V segment lost 8 bases, leaving 11 bases of the junction unmatched. There are 14 residues in the CDR3. The V gene's germline CDR1 is SQVTM and CDR2 ANQGSEA. CDR3 sequence reads: CSLTGTGLTTEAFF. In DNA, the CDR3 is TGCAGCTTGACCGGGACAGGGTTGACCACTGAAGCTTTCTTT.

Ten or more counts support this clonotype. The chain carries TRBV7-9 and TRBJ1-3; no definite D call. V was pared by 5 bases and J by 0 bases, with 11 bases between. This CDR3 has 15 amino acids. The germline CDR1 and CDR2 sequences are SEHNR and FQNEAQ (reference sequence). CDR3 nucleotides: TGTGCCAGCAGCCTCAGTGTATCCTCTGGAAACACCATATATTTT. Translated: CASSLSVSSGNTIYF.

This clonotype came up many times. V usage is TRBV2 and J usage is TRBJ1-2; D call uncertain. CDR3 size: 12 residues. CDR1 and CDR2 from the germline V gene are SNHLY and FYNNEI. The germline V and J ends were trimmed by 5 bases and 3 bases, with 7 bases remaining between them. CDR3 amino acids: CASSIRYYGYTF. In DNA form, the CDR3 reads TGTGCCAGCAGTATCCGGTACTATGGCTACACCTTC.

V gene TRBV7-6 combines with J gene TRBJ2-7, with TRBD1 matching over 7 bases. There are 15 residues in the CDR3. Germline V gives CDR1 SGHVS, CDR2 FNYEAQ. Losses at the gene ends were 6 bases for V and 3 bases for J; bases not matched to a gene: 11. Here the CDR3 reads CASRLTTGPGYEQYF. The CDR3 nucleotides are TGTGCCAGCAGACTGACGACAGGGCCCGGCTACGAGCAGTACTTC.

The V gene is TRBV27, the J gene TRBJ1-1; a possible D gene is TRBD1 (6 bases). Trimming cost V 6 bases and J 1 base, with 15 bases left between them. Germline V gives CDR1 MNHEY, CDR2 SMNVEV (reference sequence). CDR3 length: 15 residues. DNA of the CDR3: TGTGCCAGCAGACTGGGGGGCGCCGCGAACACTGAAGCTTTCTTT. Amino acids: CASRLGGAANTEAFF.

DNA for the CDR3: TGCAGCGTGTTGGGGGGTTGGGGCTACACCTTC. Its protein is CSVLGGWGYTF. V gene TRBV29-1 combines with J gene TRBJ1-2; maybe TRBD1 (5 bases). Germline-derived CDR1 and CDR2 are SQVTM and ANQGSEA. Trimming removed 6 bases at V and 8 bases at J, with 13 bases between. This CDR3 has 11 amino acids.

As to this clonotype: Given a much more abundant clone one base away, this may be a read error. V gene TRBV10-3 combines with J gene TRBJ2-7; D gene uncertain. Trimming pared 11 bases from V and 2 bases from J, leaving 13 bases between. Germline assignment: CDR1 ENHRY and CDR2 SYGVKD. The CDR3 length is 12 residues. The CDR3: CAGSATTYEQYF. CDR3 bases: TGTGCCGGCAGTGCCACCACCTACGAGCAGTACTTC.

The rearrangement joins TRBV19 to TRBJ2-5; 11 bases align to TRBD2. From germline, CDR1 is LNHDA and CDR2 SQIVND (reference sequence). V was pared by 10 bases and J by 1 base, with 14 bases of the junction left unmatched. The CDR3 extends over 17 amino acids. CDR3 in DNA: TGTGCCACCAGTGATCCGGGACTAGCGGCGGGCCAAGAGACCCAGTACTTC. Amino acid sequence: CATSDPGLAAGQETQYF. The full variable domain, rest sourced from reference TRBV19 and TRBJ2-5, is DGGITQSPKYLFRKEGQNVTLSCEQNLNHDAMYWYRQDPGQGLRLIYYSQIVNDFQKGDIAEGYSVSREKKESFPLTVTSAQKNPTAFYLCATSDPGLAAGQETQYFGPGTRLLVL.

The rearrangement joins TRBV20-1 to TRBJ2-5, with D possibly matching TRBD1 (7 bases). CDR1 is DFQATT and CDR2 is SNEGSKA in the germline V gene (reference sequence). The CDR3 sequence is 15 residues long. The ends were cut back, 3 bases at V and 3 bases at J, with 17 bases in the middle. DNA of the CDR3: TGCAGTGCTAGGGAGGGGGCTGGCGGTAAAGAGACCCAGTACTTC. Its protein product is CSAREGAGGKETQYF.

The V and J genes are TRBV5-8 and TRBJ1-1; 7 positions match TRBD1. Germline V gene lookup returns CDR1 SGHTS and CDR2 YDEGEE. The CDR3 is made up of 13 amino acids. Trimming cost V 3 bases and J 6 bases; bases outside gene matches: 5. This CDR3 is CASSSTGIAEAFF. The CDR3 DNA reads TGTGCCAGCAGCTCGACAGGGATCGCTGAAGCTTTCTTT.

This chain joins TRBV19 and TRBJ1-3; D remains ambiguous. V dropped 9 bases and J dropped 0 bases, with 18 bases sitting between them. Germline CDR1 and CDR2: LNHDA and SQIVND (reference sequence). The CDR3 runs 16 residues. The CDR3 DNA follows: TGTGCCAGCAGCTTAGAGCGCCTAGGCTCTGGAAACACCATATATTTT. This codes for CASSLERLGSGNTIYF. Combining the CDR3 with reference TRBV19 and TRBJ1-3 gives the whole variable domain DGGITQSPKYLFRKEGQNVTLSCEQNLNHDAMYWYRQDPGQGLRLIYYSQIVNDFQKGDIAEGYSVSREKKESFPLTVTSAQKNPTAFYLCASSLERLGSGNTIYFGEGSWLTVV.

Details on this clonotype: One end of the junction fails to match germline, which may point to a read error. The CDR3 here is CASSHGTGTSVGELFF. CDR3 DNA sequence: TGTGCCAGCAGCCACGGTACAGGGACTTCGGTCGGGGAGCTGTTTTTT. This rearrangement joins TRBV10-2 to TRBJ2-2, with D perhaps given as TRBD1 or TRBD2 (6 bases each). Per the germline V gene, CDR1 is WSHSY and CDR2 is SAAADI. This CDR3 has 16 amino acids.